This paragraph covers one T cell receptor beta chain sequence. No antigen is known for it. From germline, CDR1 is SNHLY and CDR2 FYNNEI. The CDR3 has 13 amino acids. V was clipped by 3 bases and J by 4 bases, with 9 bases between them. This specimen comes from a study of cytomegalovirus exposure and HLA in healthy donors. Whole-study results and caveats: V- and J-gene trimming of TCR beta was linked (in a later analysis) to a missense DCLRE1C variant.

The PCR employed 60 Vbeta primers together with 13 Jbeta primers. As handled by the study authors: Approximately 10 million shared chains were among some 80 million unique TCR beta chains counted in a later analysis. This table comes from immunoSEQ multiplex PCR, and its TCRdb copy is limited to in-frame clones, with some not included. Clone size and V and J calls were adopted from that table, with D and trimming inferred from the DNA. The sample contains approximately 160,000 clones, 70% to 80% of which appear only once. The chain links TRBV2 to TRBJ1-1, with D hard to call. The receptor was isolated from a woman aged 40 to 50 in good health and CMV-seronegative. Sample: PBMCs. CDR3 in DNA: TGTGCCAGCAGTGACCTGAGAGCCACTGAAGCTTTCTTT. This encodes CASSDLRATEAFF.